Below, one TCR beta chain is given with its context. This entry comes from a study of blood T cells in healthy people across ages. A J-beta primer mix and a sample-barcoded 5' primer were used in a second PCR of about 7 to 12 cycles. The yield of each sample was at least 2.5 million CDR3-containing paired-end reads. TCRdb redid the calling of the 5' RACE reads with MiXCR, one entry per CDR3 protein. The sample records approximately 1.5 million distinct CDR3 sequences, 40% to 45% being singletons. The CDR3 contains 16 residues. In germline, CDR1 is DFQATT, CDR2 SNEGSKA (reference sequence). V lost 5 bases to trimming and J lost 1 base; unmatched junction nucleotides: 12.

The J gene is TRBJ1-2, the V gene TRBV20-1, with 8 bases aligning to TRBD1. The sequencing sample was made of blood. This TCR was sampled from a woman younger than 35 in good health. The CDR3 DNA follows: TGCAGTGCTGGACAGGGCAGGAGGAGAAATAACTATGGCTACACCTTC. It is translated as CSAGQGRRRNNYGYTF.